One and the same sample provided the 30 T cell receptor beta chains below, sequenced in a study of control samples from healthy donors and cancer patients. Sequencing used immunoSEQ multiplex PCR; TCRdb keeps in-frame clones, though not all of them. The sample lists about 120,000 clones, over 75% seen once, with around 1.8% in the top ten. Sample: blood. These receptors were taken from a man younger than 30 in good health.

The chain employs TRBV11-2 and TRBJ1-1, with D uncertain. V was shortened by 0 bases and J by 7 bases, with 3 bases between the two germline ends. Germline lookup yields CDR1 SGHAT and CDR2 FQNNGV. The CDR3 consists of 11 residues. Here the CDR3 DNA reads TGTGCCAGCAGCTTAGAAGTTGAAGCTTTCTTT. It translates to CASSLEVEAFF. The full variable domain, its missing parts supplied by reference TRBV11-2 and TRBJ1-1, is EAGVAQSPRYKIIEKRQSVAFWCNPISGHATLYWYQQILGQGPKLLIQFQNNGVVDDSQLPKDRFSAERLKGVDSTLKIQPAKLEDSAVYLCASSLEVEAFFGQGTRLTVV.

CDR3 residues: CASRTEGLNTEAFF. CDR3 DNA sequence: TGTGCCAGCAGAACAGAGGGGCTGAACACTGAAGCTTTCTTT. The rearrangement joins TRBV11-2 to TRBJ1-1; the D gene is possibly TRBD1 (5 bases). CDR3 length: 14 residues. V dropped 6 bases and J dropped 0 bases, with 11 bases sitting between them. Germline CDR1 reads SGHAT; CDR2 reads FQNNGV.

The gene calls are TRBV4-3 and TRBJ1-6, with unresolved D. Germline V gene sequence: CDR1 LGHNA, CDR2 YSLEER. The CDR3 is made up of 13 amino acids. V was shortened by 0 bases and J by 7 bases, with 4 bases between the two germline ends. The CDR3 region is CASSQEKNSPLHF. CDR3 in DNA: TGCGCCAGCAGCCAAGAAAAAAATTCACCCCTCCACTTT.

The chain uses TRBV7-8 and TRBJ2-2; unclear D gene. Germline CDR1 SGHVS, CDR2 FQNEAQ. Between the trimmed V and J ends, which lost 1 base and 1 base, there was a span of 7 bases. This CDR3 is built from 15 residues. The CDR3 DNA follows: TGTGCCAGCAGCTTAGGGGCAGGGAACACCGGGGAGCTGTTTTTT. This gives the protein CASSLGAGNTGELFF.

The chain recombines TRBV13 with TRBJ1-1; D remains ambiguous. The germline V and J ends were trimmed by 5 bases and 6 bases, with 16 bases remaining between them. This CDR3 contains 14 residues. Germline CDR1 PRHDT, CDR2 FYEKMQ (reference sequence). CDR3 protein: CASSGRVYRAEAFF. The CDR3 DNA is TGTGCCAGCAGCGGGAGGGTCTACCGAGCTGAAGCTTTCTTT.

The chain employs TRBV21-1 and TRBJ2-3. TRBV21-1 counts as a pseudogene. CDR3 size: 15 residues. The CDR3 DNA reads as TGTGCCAGCAGCAAAGGTAAGGGGACCACAGATACGCAGTATTTT. It is translated as CASSKGKGTTDTQYF.

The V call is TRBV24-1, the J call TRBJ1-2; no firm D call. CDR1 and CDR2 from the germline V gene are KGHDR and SFDVKD. The CDR3 is 12 residues long. Trimming cost V 7 bases and J 1 base, with 6 bases left between them. CDR3 loop: CATSRSNYGYTF. The CDR3 region has the DNA TGTGCCACCAGCAGAAGTAACTATGGCTACACCTTC.

The genes are TRBV7-9 and TRBJ1-5; 7 nucleotides align to TRBD1. Unmatched junction bases numbered 9, after V lost 1 base and J lost 3 bases. Germline assignment: CDR1 SEHNR and CDR2 FQNEAQ (reference sequence). The CDR3 runs to 17 residues. CDR3 nucleotide sequence: TGTGCCAGCAGCTTAGTGGCTTCTGACAGGGCCAATCAGCCCCAGCATTTT. This sequence encodes CASSLVASDRANQPQHF.

This clone showed up just once. The rearrangement joins TRBV10-1 to TRBJ1-2; D is perhaps TRBD1 (6 bases). From germline, CDR1 is WNHNN and CDR2 SYGVQD (reference sequence). CDR3 length: 16 amino acids. Trimming left V 5 bases short and J 0 bases short, with 16 bases between. The CDR3: CASSPSGAGSNYGYTF. The CDR3 coding sequence is TGCGCCAGCAGTCCGTCGGGGGCAGGTTCTAACTATGGCTACACCTTC.

The chain carries TRBV29-1 and TRBJ2-7; the match to TRBD1 covers 8 bases. Germline CDR1 SQVTM, CDR2 ANQGSEA. J gave up 3 bases and V 7 bases, and 5 bases lay outside the gene matches. This CDR3 region has 12 residues. Here the CDR3 DNA reads TGCAGCGGACGGACAGGGAGCTACGAGCAGTACTTC. It is translated as CSGRTGSYEQYF.

This clone turned up a few times. V gene TRBV6-1 combines with J gene TRBJ2-1; D gene unclear. The CDR3 is made up of 14 amino acids. Trimming pared 3 bases from V and 8 bases from J, leaving 14 bases between. Germline lookup yields CDR1 MNHNS and CDR2 SASEGT. CDR3 sequence: CASSDLPGPDEQFF. In DNA form, the CDR3 reads TGTGCCAGCAGTGATCTCCCGGGCCCCGATGAGCAGTTCTTC.

Here the CDR3 reads CASSTGRNTEAFF. Written as DNA, the CDR3 is TGTGCCAGCAGCACCGGACGGAACACTGAAGCTTTCTTT. This chain links TRBV5-4 with TRBJ1-1; D ambiguous. Per germline, CDR1 SGHNT and CDR2 YYREEE (reference sequence). The V end lost 4 bases, the J end lost 1 base, and 8 bases lay between the germline ends. CDR3 size: 13 residues. The full variable domain, with the rest looked up from reference TRBV5-4 and TRBJ1-1, is ETGVTQSPTHLIKTRGQQVTLRCSSQSGHNTVSWYQQALGQGPQFIFQYYREEENGRGNFPPRFSGLQFPNYSSELNVNALELDDSALYLCASSTGRNTEAFFGQGTRLTVV.

The CDR3 DNA sequence: TGCGCCAGCAGTGAGTCACCGGGAGTGGGCGAGCAGTACTTC. This gives the protein CASSESPGVGEQYF. This sequence joins TRBV10-2 and TRBJ2-7; TRBD2 is a possible D gene (6 bases). CDR3 length: 14 amino acids. Looked up from germline, CDR1 is WSHSY and CDR2 is SAAADI. The germline V and J ends were trimmed by 0 bases and 6 bases, with 12 bases remaining between them.

This clone was observed a handful of times. The V call is TRBV4-1, the J call TRBJ1-5, with TRBD1 matching over 7 bases. The junction had 16 bases not matched to a gene; V was cut back by 3 bases and J by 2 bases. The CDR3 extends over 19 amino acids. The germline gives CDR1 MGHRA, CDR2 YSYEKL. DNA of the CDR3: TGCGCCAGCAGCCACAATTCCGGACAGGTCCTAGGGGGCAATCAGCCCCAGCATTTT. Translated, it gives CASSHNSGQVLGGNQPQHF.

J is TRBJ2-6 and V is TRBV29-1; 9 nucleotides agree with TRBD1. This CDR3 is 13 amino acids long. V was pared by 6 bases and J by 4 bases, with 1 base of the junction left unmatched. The germline gives CDR1 SQVTM, CDR2 ANQGSEA. CDR3 bases: TGCAGCGTACAGGGGGCAGGGGCCAACGTCCTGACTTTC. Translating it yields CSVQGAGANVLTF.

The rearrangement joins TRBV5-5 to TRBJ2-5; the match to TRBD1 covers 8 bases. The CDR3 covers 17 residues. The germline V gene has CDR1 SGHKS and CDR2 YYEKEE (reference sequence). Germline trimming cut 0 bases from V and 0 bases from J; bases unmatched to any gene: 7. The CDR3 protein is CASSLARGPGHQETQYF. The CDR3 DNA reads as TGTGCCAGCAGCTTGGCCAGGGGGCCGGGCCACCAAGAGACCCAGTACTTC.

The gene calls are TRBV7-6 and TRBJ2-7; D may be TRBD1 (6 bases). Germline assignment: CDR1 SGHVS and CDR2 FNYEAQ. V lost 5 bases to trimming and J lost 2 bases, with 16 bases between them. The CDR3 is made up of 15 amino acids. CDR3 coding DNA: TGTGCCAGCAGCCCGCGGTCACAGGGTGCCTACGAGCAGTACTTC. The encoded protein is CASSPRSQGAYEQYF. The full variable domain, completed using reference TRBV7-6 and TRBJ2-7, is GAGVSQSPRYKVTKRGQDVALRCDPISGHVSLYWYRQALGQGPEFLTYFNYEAQQDKSGLPNDRFSAERPEGSISTLTIQRTEQRDSAMYRCASSPRSQGAYEQYFGPGTRLTVT.

This clone has just a few counts. The chain couples TRBV3-1 (or the pseudogene TRBV3-2) to TRBJ2-7; no firm D call. V was pared by 4 bases and J by 3 bases, with 7 bases between. This CDR3 comprises 12 residues. The germline V gene has CDR1 LGHDT and CDR2 YNNKEL (reference sequence). CDR3 sequence (DNA): TGTGCCAGCAGCCGAGAAGTCTACGAGCAGTACTTC. Protein product: CASSREVYEQYF.

J is TRBJ2-3 and V is TRBV4-1; TRBD2 might be the D (7 bases). Trimming shortened V by 4 bases and J by 2 bases, and 19 bases separated the two germline ends. CDR1 MGHRA and CDR2 YSYEKL come from the germline V gene. The CDR3 contains 17 residues. The CDR3 sequence: CASSLGGHPPFTDTQYF. CDR3 nucleotide sequence: TGCGCCAGCAGCCTCGGGGGGCACCCACCATTCACAGATACGCAGTATTTT.

V usage is TRBV5-8 and J usage is TRBJ2-5, with TRBD1 as a possible D gene (7 bases). The germline gives CDR1 SGHTS, CDR2 YDEGEE. Trimming removed 2 bases from V and 2 bases from J, with 10 bases in between. The CDR3 spans 14 residues. The CDR3 loop is CASSLQGRQETQYF. DNA of the CDR3: TGTGCCAGCAGCTTACAGGGGAGGCAAGAGACCCAGTACTTC.

The chain employs TRBV24-1 and TRBJ1-5; possible D gene TRBD1, 5 bases. The length of the CDR3 is 15 residues. V was pared by 6 bases and J by 1 base, with 12 bases between. Germline values: CDR1 KGHDR, CDR2 SFDVKD. CDR3 region: CATSLTGPSNQPQHF. The CDR3 bases are TGTGCCACCAGTCTAACGGGACCAAGCAATCAGCCCCAGCATTTT.

The genes are TRBV5-4 and TRBJ1-2; 7 nucleotides match TRBD1. The CDR3 has 15 amino acids. J was trimmed by 0 bases and V by 4 bases; bases with no gene match: 6. CDR1 SGHNT and CDR2 YYREEE come from the germline V gene (reference sequence). The CDR3 nucleotides are TGTGCCAGCAGCATAGGACAGGAGACTAACTATGGCTACACCTTC. This codes for CASSIGQETNYGYTF.

The V gene is TRBV3-1 (or the pseudogene TRBV3-2), the J gene TRBJ2-7, with 8 bases lining up with TRBD2. The germline V gene encodes CDR1 LGHDT and CDR2 YNNKEL (reference sequence). J gave up 7 bases and V 3 bases, and 2 bases lay outside the gene matches. This CDR3 has 12 residues. CDR3 in amino acids: CASSHLAGEQYF. DNA for the CDR3: TGTGCCAGCAGCCACCTAGCGGGTGAGCAGTACTTC.

The chain employs TRBV7-2 and TRBJ1-4; D might be TRBD1 (5 bases). This CDR3 contains 16 residues. Trimming removed 6 bases at V and 0 bases at J, with 14 bases between. In germline, CDR1 is SGHTA, CDR2 FQGNSA. The CDR3 is CASSPGGRPTNEKLFF. The DNA for the CDR3 is TGTGCCAGCAGTCCCGGGGGACGTCCAACTAATGAAAAACTGTTTTTT.

The chain uses TRBV25-1 and TRBJ2-3; 9 bases fit TRBD1. Germline V gene sequence: CDR1 MGHDK, CDR2 SYGVNS. V lost 3 bases, J lost 3 bases, and 4 bases stayed unmatched. The CDR3 runs 15 residues. The CDR3 nucleotides read TGTGCCAGCAGTGATGGACAGGGGAAGACAGATACGCAGTATTTT. As protein: CASSDGQGKTDTQYF.

The rearrangement uses TRBV24-1 and TRBJ2-2; TRBD2 matches at 12 bases. V shed 5 bases, J shed 4 bases, and the junction held 7 bases outside the gene matches. CDR3 length: 17 amino acids. The germline CDR1 and CDR2 sequences are KGHDR and SFDVKD. The CDR3: CATSGTSGRLGTGELFF. CDR3 DNA sequence: TGTGCCACCAGTGGAACTAGCGGGAGGTTGGGCACCGGGGAGCTGTTTTTT.

In regard to this clone: The germline gene is not matched at one end of the junction; a read error may be the cause. J is TRBJ2-1 and V is TRBV7-2; D might be TRBD1 (5 bases). There are 13 residues in the CDR3. The germline V gene has CDR1 SGHTA and CDR2 FQGNSA. The CDR3 here is CASSLYPDNQQFF. The CDR3 DNA reads TGTGCCAGCAGCTTATACCCGGACAATCAGCAGTTCTTC.

The chain couples TRBV7-9 to TRBJ2-2; D possibly corresponds to TRBD2 (6 bases). This CDR3 region has 18 residues. Germline lookup yields CDR1 SEHNR and CDR2 FQNEAQ (reference sequence). Trimming cost V 1 base and J 1 base, with 16 bases left between them. The CDR3 region has the DNA TGTGCCAGCAGCTTAGTCCGGGGACGGGGGATGAACACCGGGGAGCTGTTTTTT. This codes for CASSLVRGRGMNTGELFF.

This clone has just one count. The chain employs TRBV7-9 and TRBJ1-2; D is unresolved. Germline CDR1 reads SEHNR; CDR2 reads FQNEAQ (reference sequence). The V end was cut by 1 base, the J end by 4 bases, with 7 bases between. This CDR3 is built from 13 residues. For the CDR3, the DNA is TGTGCCAGCAGCTTAGGCTTAGCCTATGGCTACACCTTC. Translating it yields CASSLGLAYGYTF. Based on the CDR3 plus reference TRBV7-9 and TRBJ1-2, the full variable domain is DTGVSQNPRHKITKRGQNVTFRCDPISEHNRLYWYRQTLGQGPEFLTYFQNEAQLEKSRLLSDRFSAERPKGSFSTLEIQRTEQGDSAMYLCASSLGLAYGYTFGSGTRLTVV.

The rearrangement joins TRBV3-1 (or the pseudogene TRBV3-2) to TRBJ2-1; 7 bases are a match to TRBD2. Germline V CDR1 and CDR2: LGHDT, YNNKEL (reference sequence). V lost 3 bases, J lost 6 bases, and 5 bases stayed unmatched. The CDR3 covers 14 residues. CDR3 region: CASSHRAGFNEQFF. The CDR3 nucleotides read TGTGCCAGCAGCCACCGAGCGGGATTCAATGAGCAGTTCTTC.